Listed here are 4 T cell receptor beta chains from one sample, sequenced in a study of T cells after yellow fever vaccination. MiXCR, run by TCRdb on the 5' RACE reads, gives a single entry per CDR3 protein. There are about 500,000 distinct CDR3 sequences in the sample; 17% occur only once, and 15% to 20% lies in the top ten. The sample consisted of PBMCs, taken 5 days after the first yellow fever vaccination. Source of these receptors: a man between 18 and 35 years old who received the YFV17D yellow fever vaccine.

The gene calls are TRBV11-2 and TRBJ1-1, with D perhaps matching TRBD1 (5 bases). This CDR3 region has 13 residues. Germline CDR1 SGHAT, CDR2 FQNNGV. V lost 6 bases to trimming and J lost 0 bases, with 8 bases between them. The CDR3 DNA is TGTGCCAGCAGGGGGCTAATGAACACTGAAGCTTTCTTT. It translates to CASRGLMNTEAFF. Combining the CDR3 with reference TRBV11-2 and TRBJ1-1 gives the whole variable domain EAGVAQSPRYKIIEKRQSVAFWCNPISGHATLYWYQQILGQGPKLLIQFQNNGVVDDSQLPKDRFSAERLKGVDSTLKIQPAKLEDSAVYLCASRGLMNTEAFFGQGTRLTVV.

The rearrangement joins TRBV5-1 to TRBJ1-1; D remains ambiguous. Germline loops: CDR1 SGHRS, CDR2 YFSETQ. V shed 2 bases and J shed 3 bases, with 8 bases lying between them. The CDR3 runs 13 residues. The CDR3 sequence: CASSFLTDTEAFF. DNA of the CDR3: TGCGCCAGCAGCTTCCTTACGGACACTGAAGCTTTCTTT.

This clonotype has at least ten counts. The V gene is TRBV7-3, the J gene TRBJ1-2; TRBD1 agrees at 8 bases. This CDR3 is built from 15 residues. V was pared by 3 bases and J by 8 bases, with 11 bases of the junction left unmatched. CDR1 SGHTA and CDR2 FQGTGA come from the germline V gene. CDR3 DNA sequence: TGTGCCAGCAGCTTGACAGGGGCTCGGGATTCCGGCTACACCTTC. Translated: CASSLTGARDSGYTF. The full variable domain, with the rest looked up from reference TRBV7-3 and TRBJ1-2, is GAGVSQTPSNKVTEKGKYVELRCDPISGHTALYWYRQSLGQGPEFLIYFQGTGAADDSGLPNDRFFAVRPEGSVSTLKIQRTERGDSAVYLCASSLTGARDSGYTFGSGTRLTVV.

This clonotype was observed a handful of times. This chain links TRBV7-8 with TRBJ2-5, with D possibly being TRBD1 or TRBD2 (6 bases each). Germline V gives CDR1 SGHVS, CDR2 FQNEAQ. The CDR3 totals 16 residues. V lost 6 bases, J lost 5 bases, and 22 bases lay in between. The CDR3 DNA sequence: TGTGCCAGCAGACGAGCTCCAGCCGGGGGCAGGGAGACCCAGTACTTC. The encoded protein is CASRRAPAGGRETQYF. The full variable domain, rest sourced from reference TRBV7-8 and TRBJ2-5, is GAGVSQSPRYKVAKRGQDVALRCDPISGHVSLFWYQQALGQGPEFLTYFQNEAQLDKSGLPSDRFFAERPEGSVSTLKIQRTQQEDSAVYLCASRRAPAGGRETQYFGPGTRLLVL.